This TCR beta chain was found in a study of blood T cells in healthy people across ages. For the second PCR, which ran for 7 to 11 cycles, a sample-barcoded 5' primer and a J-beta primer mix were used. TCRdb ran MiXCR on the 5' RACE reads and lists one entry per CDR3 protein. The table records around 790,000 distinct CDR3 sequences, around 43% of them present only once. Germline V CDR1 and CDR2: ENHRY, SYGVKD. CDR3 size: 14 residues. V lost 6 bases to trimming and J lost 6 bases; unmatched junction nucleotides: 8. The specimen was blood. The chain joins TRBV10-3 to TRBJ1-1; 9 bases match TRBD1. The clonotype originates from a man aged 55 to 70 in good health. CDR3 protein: CAIRGTGGEAEAFF. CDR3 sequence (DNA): TGTGCCATCAGAGGAACAGGGGGCGAGGCTGAAGCTTTCTTT.